Listed here are 30 T cell receptor beta chains from one sample, sequenced in a study of T cell responses to AZD1222 COVID-19 vaccine. Clones were read by immunoSEQ multiplex PCR, and TCRdb kept only the in-frame ones, dropping some. Among more than 110,000 clones listed, roughly 92% were seen once. The material sequenced was peripheral blood, taken on day 0 of AZD1222 vaccination. Every receptor here comes from an adult in good health.

The gene calls are TRBV13 and TRBJ2-7, with 10 bases lining up with TRBD1. Germline V gene sequence: CDR1 PRHDT, CDR2 FYEKMQ (reference sequence). The CDR3 loop spans 15 amino acids. The V gene end was trimmed by 6 bases and the J gene end by 7 bases; junction bases not matched to a gene: 12. CDR3 bases: TGTGCCAGCAGGGACACGGGACAGGGGTTTCTGGAGCAGTACTTC. Translated: CASRDTGQGFLEQYF. The complete variable domain, with remaining parts taken from reference TRBV13 and TRBJ2-7, reads AAGVIQSPRHLIKEKRETATLKCYPIPRHDTVYWYQQGPGQDPQFLISFYEKMQSDKGSIPDRFSAQQFSDYHSELNMSSLELGDSALYFCASRDTGQGFLEQYFGPGTRLTVT.

The chain combines TRBV6-5 with TRBJ1-4, with D perhaps matching TRBD1 (6 bases). Germline CDR1 MNHEY, CDR2 SVGAGI. V shed 6 bases and J shed 1 base, with 12 bases lying between them. This CDR3 comprises 15 residues. CDR3 loop: CASRDRTLTNEKLFF. CDR3 sequence (DNA): TGTGCCAGCAGGGACAGAACGCTAACTAATGAAAAACTGTTTTTT.

This clone occurred once. The rearrangement uses TRBV15 and TRBJ1-3; D gene ambiguous. Germline assignment: CDR1 LNHNV and CDR2 YYDKDF (reference sequence). The CDR3 totals 15 residues. V was pared by 1 base and J by 1 base, with 8 bases between. The CDR3 loop is CATSRVAESGNTIYF. The CDR3 DNA sequence: TGTGCCACCAGCAGAGTCGCTGAATCTGGAAACACCATATATTTT. The whole variable domain, filled in from reference TRBV15 and TRBJ1-3, reads DAMVIQNPRYQVTQFGKPVTLSCSQTLNHNVMYWYQQKSSQAPKLLFHYYDKDFNNEADTPDNFQSRRPNTSFCFLDIRSPGLGDTAMYLCATSRVAESGNTIYFGEGSWLTVV.

This clone appeared a single time. The chain combines TRBV5-1 with TRBJ1-4; possibly TRBD1 for D (5 bases). Trimming cost V 1 base and J 3 bases, with 13 bases left between them. The CDR3 spans 16 residues. CDR1 is SGHRS and CDR2 is YFSETQ in the germline V gene. The CDR3 spells CASSLTGVSANEKLFF. The CDR3 DNA is TGCGCCAGCAGCTTGACAGGTGTGTCAGCTAATGAAAAACTGTTTTTT.

The chain carries TRBV5-4 and TRBJ1-1; the D gene is possibly TRBD1 (5 bases). Trimming pared 0 bases from V and 7 bases from J, leaving 13 bases between. Germline lookup yields CDR1 SGHNT and CDR2 YYREEE (reference sequence). This CDR3 contains 14 residues. The CDR3, as DNA: TGTGCCAGCAGCTTGGCCAGGGCAGGGCATGAAGCTTTCTTT. This sequence encodes CASSLARAGHEAFF.

This clone was counted only a few times. J is TRBJ2-3 and V is TRBV6-2 or TRBV6-3; D may be TRBD1 or TRBD2 (6 bases each). V was trimmed by 5 bases and J by 1 base, leaving 19 bases between them. There are 17 residues in the CDR3. Germline V gives CDR1 MNHEY, CDR2 SVGEGT. The chain's CDR3 is CASSGSGALRGTDTQYF. The CDR3 DNA sequence: TGTGCCAGCAGTGGGTCGGGGGCGCTTCGCGGCACAGATACGCAGTATTTT.

The V call is TRBV5-4, the J call TRBJ2-7; D gene unclear. V lost 4 bases and J lost 0, with 11 bases in between. Germline-derived CDR1 and CDR2 are SGHNT and YYREEE (reference sequence). This CDR3 has 14 residues. The chain's CDR3 is CASSDEINSYEQYF. DNA for the CDR3: TGTGCCAGCAGCGACGAGATAAACTCCTACGAGCAGTACTTC. Full variable domain (missing parts from reference TRBV5-4 and TRBJ2-7): ETGVTQSPTHLIKTRGQQVTLRCSSQSGHNTVSWYQQALGQGPQFIFQYYREEENGRGNFPPRFSGLQFPNYSSELNVNALELDDSALYLCASSDEINSYEQYFGPGTRLTVT.

The gene calls are TRBV4-1 and TRBJ2-7, with 8 nucleotides matching TRBD2. CDR3 length equals 14 residues. V lost 2 bases and J lost 3; bases outside the gene matches: 3. Per germline, CDR1 MGHRA and CDR2 YSYEKL. The CDR3 loop is CASSQPGTSYEQYF. The CDR3 DNA sequence: TGCGCCAGCAGCCAACCTGGGACTAGCTACGAGCAGTACTTC.

The CDR3: CASSEDRGNYGYTF. Here the CDR3 DNA reads TGTGCCAGCAGTGAAGACAGGGGGAACTATGGCTACACCTTC. The rearrangement links TRBV6-1 to TRBJ1-2; 8 bases are a match to TRBD1. The CDR3 is made up of 14 amino acids. V lost 1 base and J lost 2; bases outside the gene matches: 0. Germline V gene lookup returns CDR1 MNHNS and CDR2 SASEGT.

The chain recombines TRBV28 with TRBJ2-7, with 9 bases matching TRBD1. The CDR3 runs to 16 residues. Germline V gene sequence: CDR1 MDHEN, CDR2 SYDVKM. V lost 5 bases, J lost 7 bases, and 15 bases stayed unmatched. Written as DNA, the CDR3 is TGTGCCAGCAGTCAAGGGACAGGGATGTATCAATGGGAGCAGTACTTC. It codes for CASSQGTGMYQWEQYF.

This rearrangement joins TRBV7-9 to TRBJ1-1, with no clear D. Per germline, CDR1 SEHNR and CDR2 FQNEAQ (reference sequence). This CDR3 has 12 residues. The germline V and J ends were trimmed by 5 bases and 6 bases, with 10 bases remaining between them. In nucleotides, the CDR3 is TGTGCCAGCAGCACGGGTGGCTCTGAAGCTTTCTTT. This translates into CASSTGGSEAFF.

The CDR3 loop is CASRGRTTYEQYF. The CDR3 coding sequence is TGTGCCAGCAGGGGGCGGACTACCTACGAGCAGTACTTC. The chain uses TRBV27 and TRBJ2-7; a weak D match, TRBD2 (6 bases). Trimming removed 6 bases at V and 2 bases at J, with 11 bases between. The germline CDR1 and CDR2 sequences are MNHEY and SMNVEV (reference sequence). The CDR3 spans 13 residues.

In this sample, this clone turned up once. V gene TRBV29-1 combines with J gene TRBJ2-3; 12 bases fit TRBD2. Per the germline V gene, CDR1 is SQVTM and CDR2 is ANQGSEA. CDR3 length: 15 residues. The junction had 9 bases not matched to a gene; V was cut back by 7 bases and J by 4 bases. CDR3 in amino acids: CSALGLAGLADTQYF. CDR3 DNA sequence: TGCAGCGCGCTTGGACTAGCGGGATTGGCAGATACGCAGTATTTT.

The chain links TRBV6-5 to TRBJ1-1, with a tentative D call TRBD1 (5 bases). Germline lookup yields CDR1 MNHEY and CDR2 SVGAGI. V lost 9 bases to trimming and J lost 0 bases, with 14 bases between them. There are 14 residues in the CDR3. The CDR3 sequence: CASTRGSMNTEAFF. In DNA form, the CDR3 reads TGTGCCAGTACCCGGGGGAGTATGAACACTGAAGCTTTCTTT.

The chain is built from TRBV7-2 and TRBJ1-5; D is uncertain. The V gene lost 0 bases and the J gene lost 11 bases, with 11 bases spanning the gap. Per germline, CDR1 SGHTA and CDR2 FQGNSA. The CDR3 totals 13 residues. The CDR3 DNA follows: TGTGCCAGCAGCTTAGCCAAGGGTGAGACCCAGCATTTT. This sequence encodes CASSLAKGETQHF.

The rearrangement uses TRBV29-1 and TRBJ2-7; 7 nucleotides match TRBD1. Trimming removed 2 bases from V and 2 bases from J; junction bases left unmatched: 6. The CDR3 length is 14 residues. The germline gives CDR1 SQVTM, CDR2 ANQGSEA. The CDR3 here is CSVELPGQTYEQYF. As DNA, the CDR3 is TGCAGCGTTGAATTACCGGGACAGACCTACGAGCAGTACTTC.

The chain links TRBV7-9 to TRBJ1-5; the D gene is possibly TRBD1 (6 bases). The CDR3 length is 15 residues. Trimming removed 5 bases from V and 0 bases from J, with 11 bases in between. Looked up from germline, CDR1 is SEHNR and CDR2 is FQNEAQ (reference sequence). Here the CDR3 reads CASSSDRYSNQPQHF. The DNA of the CDR3 is TGTGCCAGCAGCAGCGACAGGTATAGCAATCAGCCCCAGCATTTT.

This clone has more than one count but fewer than ten. The chain links TRBV5-1 to TRBJ2-7; D remains unclear. The V end was cut by 1 base, the J end by 3 bases, with 11 bases between. CDR1 is SGHRS, CDR2 YFSETQ, per germline. The CDR3 is 14 amino acids. The CDR3 region is CASSLNADGYEQYF. CDR3 nucleotides: TGCGCCAGCAGCTTGAACGCGGACGGCTACGAGCAGTACTTC.

This clone was recorded once. This chain links TRBV2 with TRBJ2-5, with 12 bases matching TRBD1. From germline, CDR1 is SNHLY and CDR2 FYNNEI. The CDR3 runs 16 residues. Trimming took 6 bases from V and 7 from J; bases not matched to a gene: 12. CDR3 sequence reads: CASSGTGGLAGVTQYF. The DNA for the CDR3 is TGTGCCAGCAGCGGGACAGGGGGCTTGGCAGGTGTGACCCAGTACTTC.

The chain links TRBV18 to TRBJ2-4, with D unclear. V gave up 2 bases and J gave up 0 bases, with 8 bases separating them. This CDR3 spans 15 amino acids. Germline CDR1 KGHSH, CDR2 LQKENI. The CDR3 region has the DNA TGTGCCAGCTCACCAGGGTTGCTAGCCAAAAACATTCAGTACTTC. Amino acids: CASSPGLLAKNIQYF.

This chain joins TRBV6-5 and TRBJ1-1; TRBD1 aligns across 7 bases. Losses at the gene ends were 6 bases for V and 4 bases for J; bases not matched to a gene: 8. CDR1 MNHEY and CDR2 SVGAGI come from the germline V gene. The CDR3 covers 14 residues. The CDR3 nucleotides are TGTGCCAGCAGGGGACAGAGACTTATCACTGAAGCTTTCTTT. Protein sequence: CASRGQRLITEAFF.

The chain joins TRBV6-5 to TRBJ2-2, with a weak D call TRBD1 (6 bases). The CDR3 contains 13 residues. V shed 6 bases and J shed 6 bases, with 11 bases lying between them. The germline V gene encodes CDR1 MNHEY and CDR2 SVGAGI. The CDR3: CASRQGWAGELFF. The CDR3 region has the DNA TGTGCCAGCAGGCAGGGGTGGGCCGGGGAGCTGTTTTTT.

This clone came up once. The genes are TRBV3-1 (or the pseudogene TRBV3-2) and TRBJ1-5; D is uncertain. Germline-derived CDR1 and CDR2 are LGHDT and YNNKEL (reference sequence). V lost 4 bases, J lost 5 bases, and 12 bases lay in between. CDR3 length: 14 amino acids. In DNA form, the CDR3 reads TGTGCCAGCAGCCCGCGGACCGGGGATCAGCCCCAGCATTTT. Amino acids: CASSPRTGDQPQHF.

V usage is TRBV14 and J usage is TRBJ2-7; D might be TRBD1 (5 bases). The V gene's germline CDR1 is SGHDN and CDR2 FVKESK. The CDR3 extends over 16 amino acids. V was pared by 1 base and J by 2 bases, with 15 bases between. The CDR3 coding sequence is TGTGCCAGCAGCCAAGGGAAGGGGTTCGGAACCTACGAGCAGTACTTC. Protein: CASSQGKGFGTYEQYF.

The CDR3 reads CASTRGAGFYGYTF. CDR3 coding DNA: TGTGCCAGCACTCGGGGGGCTGGGTTCTATGGCTACACCTTC. The V call is TRBV11-1, the J call TRBJ1-2; a weak D match, TRBD1 (6 bases). Germline CDR1 and CDR2: SGHAT and FQDESV (reference sequence). CDR3 length equals 14 residues. V lost 7 bases and J 4 bases, leaving 16 bases between the germline ends.

This rearrangement joins TRBV29-1 to TRBJ2-4; 9 nucleotides agree with TRBD2. The CDR3 consists of 15 residues. Germline CDR1 and CDR2: SQVTM and ANQGSEA. V was clipped by 3 bases and J by 1 base; unmatched bases: 4. This CDR3 reads CSVEIAGVAKNIQYF. CDR3 DNA: TGCAGCGTTGAGATAGCGGGAGTCGCCAAAAACATTCAGTACTTC.

This sequence joins TRBV19 and TRBJ1-6; possibly TRBD1 for D (6 bases). V gave up 6 bases and J gave up 9 bases, with 15 bases separating them. This CDR3 is 14 amino acids long. CDR1 and CDR2 (germline): LNHDA, SQIVND (reference sequence). CDR3 bases: TGTGCCAGTAGACAAGACAGGATTACTTCACCCCTCCACTTT. It translates to CASRQDRITSPLHF. The complete variable domain, with remaining parts taken from reference TRBV19 and TRBJ1-6, reads DGGITQSPKYLFRKEGQNVTLSCEQNLNHDAMYWYRQDPGQGLRLIYYSQIVNDFQKGDIAEGYSVSREKKESFPLTVTSAQKNPTAFYLCASRQDRITSPLHFGNGTRLTVT.

This clone was detected a few times. The J gene is TRBJ1-1, the V gene TRBV6-6, with a tentative D call TRBD1 (5 bases). CDR3 length: 13 residues. V lost 2 bases, J lost 4 bases, and 8 bases lay in between. Germline V gene sequence: CDR1 MNHNY, CDR2 SVGAGI (reference sequence). CDR3 protein: CASSYQGSTEAFF. The CDR3 region has the DNA TGTGCCAGCAGTTACCAGGGTTCCACTGAAGCTTTCTTT.

The chain carries TRBV6-5 and TRBJ1-1; no clear D. Germline CDR1 MNHEY, CDR2 SVGAGI. CDR3 length: 14 amino acids. V was cut by 6 bases and J by 4 bases, with 15 bases left in between. The CDR3 DNA follows: TGTGCCAGCAGCCCATCGGCGTGGGTCACTGAAGCTTTCTTT. Translation gives CASSPSAWVTEAFF.

The CDR3 loop reads CASFHVDGLEAFF. In DNA, the CDR3 is TGTGCCAGCTTTCACGTTGATGGACTTGAAGCTTTCTTT. The chain employs TRBV18 and TRBJ1-1; D gene uncertain. Germline CDR1 KGHSH, CDR2 LQKENI. V lost 7 bases, J lost 7 bases, and 16 bases lay in between. This CDR3 is built from 13 residues.